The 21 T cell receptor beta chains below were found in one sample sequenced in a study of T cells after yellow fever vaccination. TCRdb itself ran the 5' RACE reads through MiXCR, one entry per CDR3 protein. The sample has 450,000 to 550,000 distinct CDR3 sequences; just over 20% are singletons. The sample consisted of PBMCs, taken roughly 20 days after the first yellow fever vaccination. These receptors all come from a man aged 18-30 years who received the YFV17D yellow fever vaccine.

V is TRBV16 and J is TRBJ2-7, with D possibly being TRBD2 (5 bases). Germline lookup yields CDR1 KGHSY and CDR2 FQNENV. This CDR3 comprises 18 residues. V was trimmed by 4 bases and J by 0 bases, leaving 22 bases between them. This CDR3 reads CASSPSGLLNDFSYEQYF. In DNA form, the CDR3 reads TGTGCCAGCAGCCCCTCGGGGTTACTGAACGATTTCTCCTACGAGCAGTACTTC.

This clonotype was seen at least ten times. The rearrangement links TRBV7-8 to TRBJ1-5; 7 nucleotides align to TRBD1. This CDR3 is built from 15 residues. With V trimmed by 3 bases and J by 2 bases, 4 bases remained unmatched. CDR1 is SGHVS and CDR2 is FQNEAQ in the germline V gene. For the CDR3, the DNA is TGTGCCAGCAGCTTTACAGGGGTCGGCAATCAGCCCCAGCATTTT. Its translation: CASSFTGVGNQPQHF.

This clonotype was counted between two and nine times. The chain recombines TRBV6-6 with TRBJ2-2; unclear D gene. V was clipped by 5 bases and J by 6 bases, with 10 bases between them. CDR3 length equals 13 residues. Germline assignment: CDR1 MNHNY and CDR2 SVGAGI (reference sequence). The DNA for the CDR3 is TGTGCCAGCAGTGTGCCTGGTGCCGGGGAGCTGTTTTTT. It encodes CASSVPGAGELFF.

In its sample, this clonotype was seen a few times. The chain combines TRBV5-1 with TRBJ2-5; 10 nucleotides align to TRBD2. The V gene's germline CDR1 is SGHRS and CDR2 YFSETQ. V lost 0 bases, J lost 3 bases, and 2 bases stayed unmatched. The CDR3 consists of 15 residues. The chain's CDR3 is CASSLAGTSEETQYF. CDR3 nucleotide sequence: TGCGCCAGCAGCTTGGCGGGGACTAGCGAAGAGACCCAGTACTTC.

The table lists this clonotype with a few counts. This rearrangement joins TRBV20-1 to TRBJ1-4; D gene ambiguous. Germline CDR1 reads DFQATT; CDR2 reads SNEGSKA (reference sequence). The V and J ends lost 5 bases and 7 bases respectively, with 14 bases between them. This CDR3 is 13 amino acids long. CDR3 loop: CSALSRVGEKLFF. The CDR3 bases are TGCAGTGCTCTTAGCAGAGTTGGTGAAAAACTGTTTTTT.

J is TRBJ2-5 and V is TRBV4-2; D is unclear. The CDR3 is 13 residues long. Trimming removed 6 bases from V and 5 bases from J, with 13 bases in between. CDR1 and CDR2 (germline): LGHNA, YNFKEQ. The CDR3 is CASSPDKVETQYF. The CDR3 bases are TGTGCCAGCAGTCCCGACAAAGTGGAGACCCAGTACTTC.

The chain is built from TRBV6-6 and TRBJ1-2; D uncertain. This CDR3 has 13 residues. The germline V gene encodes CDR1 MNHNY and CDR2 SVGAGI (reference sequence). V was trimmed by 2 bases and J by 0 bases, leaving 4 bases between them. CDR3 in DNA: TGTGCCAGCAGTTACGTCCCTAACTATGGCTACACCTTC. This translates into CASSYVPNYGYTF.

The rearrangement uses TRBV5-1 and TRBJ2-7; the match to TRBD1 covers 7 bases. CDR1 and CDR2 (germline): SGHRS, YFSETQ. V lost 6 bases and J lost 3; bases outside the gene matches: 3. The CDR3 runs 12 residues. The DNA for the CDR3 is TGCGCCAGCACATCAGGGGGCTACGAGCAGTACTTC. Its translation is CASTSGGYEQYF.

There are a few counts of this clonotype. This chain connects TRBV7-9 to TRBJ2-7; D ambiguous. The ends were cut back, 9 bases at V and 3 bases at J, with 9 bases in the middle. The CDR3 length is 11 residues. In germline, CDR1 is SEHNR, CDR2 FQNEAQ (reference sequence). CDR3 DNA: TGTGCCAGTGGACGGAACTACGAGCAGTACGTC. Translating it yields CASGRNYEQYV.

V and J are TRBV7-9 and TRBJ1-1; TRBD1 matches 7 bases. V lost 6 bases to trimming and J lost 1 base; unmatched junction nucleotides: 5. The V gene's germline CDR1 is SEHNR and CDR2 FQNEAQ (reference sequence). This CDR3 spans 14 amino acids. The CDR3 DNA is TGTGCCAGCAGAGCTTGGGACAGGAACACTGAAGCTTTCTTT. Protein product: CASRAWDRNTEAFF.

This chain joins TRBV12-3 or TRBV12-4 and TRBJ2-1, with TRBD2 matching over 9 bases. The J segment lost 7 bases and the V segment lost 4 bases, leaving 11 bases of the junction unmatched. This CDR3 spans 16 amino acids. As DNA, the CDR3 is TGTGCCAGCAGTTCCCGCGGGGCGGGGGGGTCAAATGAGCAGTTCTTC. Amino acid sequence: CASSSRGAGGSNEQFF.

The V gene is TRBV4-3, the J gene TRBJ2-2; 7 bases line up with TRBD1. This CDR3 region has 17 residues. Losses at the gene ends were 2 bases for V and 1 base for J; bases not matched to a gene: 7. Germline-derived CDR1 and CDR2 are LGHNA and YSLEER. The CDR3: CASSQTGAPLNTGELFF. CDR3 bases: TGCGCCAGCAGCCAAACAGGGGCCCCTTTGAACACCGGGGAGCTGTTTTTT.

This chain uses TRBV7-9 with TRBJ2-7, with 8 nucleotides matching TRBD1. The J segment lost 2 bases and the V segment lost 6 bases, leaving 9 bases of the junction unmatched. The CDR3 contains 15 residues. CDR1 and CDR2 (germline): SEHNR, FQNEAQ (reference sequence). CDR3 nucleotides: TGTGCCAGCAGTTCTAGTTCGGACAGGGCCTACGAGCAGTACTTC. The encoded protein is CASSSSSDRAYEQYF.

Here the CDR3 reads CASGAGQETQYF. CDR3 in DNA: TGCGCCAGCGGGGCAGGTCAAGAGACCCAGTACTTC. This chain joins TRBV10-2 and TRBJ2-5, with D possibly matching TRBD1 (5 bases). V gave up 8 bases and J gave up 2 bases, with 9 bases separating them. Germline V gene sequence: CDR1 WSHSY, CDR2 SAAADI. The length of the CDR3 is 12 residues.

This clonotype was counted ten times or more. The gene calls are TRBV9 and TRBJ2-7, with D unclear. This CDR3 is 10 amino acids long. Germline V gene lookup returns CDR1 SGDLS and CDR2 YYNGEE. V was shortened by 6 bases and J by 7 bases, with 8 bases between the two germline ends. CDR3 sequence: CASKYWEQYF. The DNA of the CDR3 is TGTGCCAGCAAGTACTGGGAGCAGTACTTC. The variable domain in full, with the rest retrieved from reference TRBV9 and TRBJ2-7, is DSGVTQTPKHLITATGQRVTLRCSPRSGDLSVYWYQQSLDQGLQFLIQYYNGEERAKGNILERFSAQQFPDLHSELNLSSLELGDSALYFCASKYWEQYFGPGTRLTVT.

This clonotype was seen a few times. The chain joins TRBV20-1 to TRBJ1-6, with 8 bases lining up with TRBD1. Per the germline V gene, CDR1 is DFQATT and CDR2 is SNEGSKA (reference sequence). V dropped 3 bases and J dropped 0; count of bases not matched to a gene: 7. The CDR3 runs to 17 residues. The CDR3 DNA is TGCAGTGCTAGGGCAAGGGACAGGAGCTCCTATAATTCACCCCTCCACTTT. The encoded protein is CSARARDRSSYNSPLHF.

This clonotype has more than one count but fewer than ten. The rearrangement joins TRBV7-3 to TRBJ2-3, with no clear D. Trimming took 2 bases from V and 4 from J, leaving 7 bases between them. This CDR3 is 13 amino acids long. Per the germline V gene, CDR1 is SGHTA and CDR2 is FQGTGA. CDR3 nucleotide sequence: TGTGCCAGCAGCTTAGGCGAGGCAGATACGCAGTATTTT. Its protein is CASSLGEADTQYF.

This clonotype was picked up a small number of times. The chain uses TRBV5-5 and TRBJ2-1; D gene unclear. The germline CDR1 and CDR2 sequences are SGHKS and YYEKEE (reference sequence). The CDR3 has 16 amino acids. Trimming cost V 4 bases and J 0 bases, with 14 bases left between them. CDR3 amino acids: CASSTSTTSSYNEQFF. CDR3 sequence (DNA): TGTGCCAGCAGCACCTCGACCACCAGCTCCTACAATGAGCAGTTCTTC.

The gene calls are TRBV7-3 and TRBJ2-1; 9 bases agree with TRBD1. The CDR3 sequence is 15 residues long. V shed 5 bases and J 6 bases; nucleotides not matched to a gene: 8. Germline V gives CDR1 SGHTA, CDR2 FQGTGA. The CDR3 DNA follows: TGTGCCAGCAGCGCATTCGGGACAGGGTCCAATGAGCAGTTCTTC. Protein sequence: CASSAFGTGSNEQFF.

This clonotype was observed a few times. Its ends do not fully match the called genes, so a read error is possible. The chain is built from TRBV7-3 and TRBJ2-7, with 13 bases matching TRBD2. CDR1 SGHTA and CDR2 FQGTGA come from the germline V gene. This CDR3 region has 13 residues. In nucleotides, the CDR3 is TGTGCCAGCAGCTCAGGGACTAGCGGGACCCACCACTTC. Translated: CASSSGTSGTHHF.

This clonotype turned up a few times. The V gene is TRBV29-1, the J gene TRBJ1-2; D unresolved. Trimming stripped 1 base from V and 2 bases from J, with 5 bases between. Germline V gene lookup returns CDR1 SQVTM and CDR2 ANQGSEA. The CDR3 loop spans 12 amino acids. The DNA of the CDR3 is TGCAGCGTTGAAGGGGAGAACTATGGCTACACCTTC. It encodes CSVEGENYGYTF. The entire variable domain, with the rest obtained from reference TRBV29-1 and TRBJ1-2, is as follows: SAVISQKPSRDICQRGTSLTIQCQVDSQVTMMFWYRQQPGQSLTLIATANQGSEATYESGFVIDKFPISRPNLTFSTLTVSNMSPEDSSIYLCSVEGENYGYTFGSGTRLTVV.